Listed here are 5 T cell receptor beta chains from one sample, sequenced in a study of OX40 agonist ivuxolimab in advanced cancers. The protocol was immunoSEQ multiplex PCR, while the TCRdb copy is restricted to in-frame clones and leaves out a portion. Of roughly 11,000 clones listed, around 80% are singletons. The input for sequencing was CD4+ or CD8+ T cells sorted from blood, taken in a trial of the OX40 agonist ivuxolimab. The receptor set was obtained from an adult with an advanced solid tumor such as melanoma, head and neck, liver or kidney cancer.

This clone was detected a few times. The chain joins TRBV7-8 to TRBJ1-2, with 8 bases matching TRBD1. Germline V gene lookup returns CDR1 SGHVS and CDR2 FQNEAQ. CDR3 length: 12 amino acids. V dropped 5 bases and J dropped 8; count of bases not matched to a gene: 4. CDR3 loop: CASSPTGDGYTF. The DNA for the CDR3 is TGTGCCAGCAGCCCGACAGGGGACGGCTACACCTTC.

This chain uses TRBV5-6 with TRBJ2-3; possibly TRBD1 for D (5 bases). CDR1 and CDR2 from the germline V gene are SGHDT and YYEEEE. Trimming pared 5 bases from V and 0 bases from J, leaving 13 bases between. This CDR3 region has 15 residues. CDR3 sequence (DNA): TGTGCCAGCAGGCGTGGGGCCTCTAGCACAGATACGCAGTATTTT. This translates into CASRRGASSTDTQYF.

This chain joins TRBV13 and TRBJ2-7, with 7 positions matching TRBD2. Trimming took 2 bases from V and 2 from J; bases not matched to a gene: 3. This CDR3 is 14 amino acids long. Germline CDR1 and CDR2: PRHDT and FYEKMQ (reference sequence). The DNA for the CDR3 is TGTGCCAGCAGCTTAAGAAGCGGGGCCTACGAGCAGTACTTC. It yields the protein CASSLRSGAYEQYF.

This clone came up once. The rearrangement joins TRBV7-8 to TRBJ1-5; D remains ambiguous. The germline V gene has CDR1 SGHVS and CDR2 FQNEAQ. The CDR3 extends over 15 amino acids. Trimming cost V 4 bases and J 4 bases, with 14 bases left between them. The CDR3 region has the DNA TGTGCCAGCAGCTCCGTAGTAGGTGAGAATCAGCCCCAGCATTTT. Amino acids: CASSSVVGENQPQHF.

The chain carries TRBV30 and TRBJ1-2; D not resolved. Germline V gives CDR1 GTSNPN, CDR2 SVGIG (reference sequence). The CDR3 length is 13 residues. V shed 4 bases and J shed 5 bases, with 14 bases lying between them. The CDR3 region is CAWKHSLLYGYTF. CDR3 nucleotide sequence: TGTGCCTGGAAACACAGCTTACTTTATGGCTACACCTTC.